The clone carrying this T cell receptor (beta chain) was seen ten or more times. Its antigen is currently unknown. This CDR3 has 15 residues. Germline V CDR1 and CDR2: MNHEY, SVGEGT. V trimming: 6 bases; J trimming: 4 bases; junction bases outside the gene matches: 12. In building TCR beta libraries, iRepertoire HTBI primers were used together with Arm-PCR of CDR3 regions. TCRdb independently ran MiXCR on the multiplex PCR reads; one entry per CDR3 protein. The sample consists of 350,000 to 450,000 distinct CDR3 sequences, approximately 16% of them appearing once. Documented time point: newly diagnosed GD, antithyroid drugs for less than 3 months. RNA from PBMCs was the source of the TCR library. Blood from the periphery, approximately 10 milliliters in all, was drawn into EDTA tubes. This entry belongs to a study of regulatory T cells in long-lasting Graves disease. Study overall: Graves' patients, newly diagnosed, had taken antithyroid drugs under 3 months.

Findings and caveats of the study: In persistent patients, shared public clonotypes (under 3,000) outnumbered those in new patients (about 1,000).

In addition, the sample was reused for a study of T cells in Graves' hyperthyroidism and ophthalmopathy. That source reports: Uncontrolled infection, other autoimmune disease, pregnancy or lactation disqualified patients from enrolment.

V is TRBV6-2 or TRBV6-3 and J is TRBJ2-7; 7 bases map to TRBD2. The specimen comprised peripheral blood mononuclear cells (PBMCs), sampled at new diagnosis, from a patient treated with antithyroid drugs. The sequence derives from a woman aged 35 to 49 with Graves disease. The CDR3 is CASSWQRDRQYEQYF. The CDR3 DNA sequence: TGTGCCAGCAGCTGGCAGCGGGACCGTCAGTACGAGCAGTACTTC.